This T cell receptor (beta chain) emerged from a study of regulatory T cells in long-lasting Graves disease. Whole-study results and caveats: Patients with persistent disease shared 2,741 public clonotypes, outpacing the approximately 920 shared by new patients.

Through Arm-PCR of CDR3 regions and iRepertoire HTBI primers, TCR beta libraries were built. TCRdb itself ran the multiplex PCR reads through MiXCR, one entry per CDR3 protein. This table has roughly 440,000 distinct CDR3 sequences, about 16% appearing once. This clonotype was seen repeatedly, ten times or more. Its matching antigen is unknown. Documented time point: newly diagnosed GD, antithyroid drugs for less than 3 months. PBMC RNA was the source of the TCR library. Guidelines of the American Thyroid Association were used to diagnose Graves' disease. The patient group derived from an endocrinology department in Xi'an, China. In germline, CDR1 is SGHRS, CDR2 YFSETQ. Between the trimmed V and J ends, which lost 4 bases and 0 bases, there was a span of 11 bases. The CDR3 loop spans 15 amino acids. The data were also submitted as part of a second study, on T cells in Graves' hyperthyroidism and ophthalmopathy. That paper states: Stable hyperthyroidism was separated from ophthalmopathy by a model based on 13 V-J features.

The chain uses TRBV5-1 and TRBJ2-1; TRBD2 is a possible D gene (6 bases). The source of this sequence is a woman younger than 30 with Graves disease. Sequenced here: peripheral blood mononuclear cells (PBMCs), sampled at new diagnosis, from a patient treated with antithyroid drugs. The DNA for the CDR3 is TGCGCCAGCAGCCCACCTAGCGACTCCTACAATGAGCAGTTCTTC. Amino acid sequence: CASSPPSDSYNEQFF.